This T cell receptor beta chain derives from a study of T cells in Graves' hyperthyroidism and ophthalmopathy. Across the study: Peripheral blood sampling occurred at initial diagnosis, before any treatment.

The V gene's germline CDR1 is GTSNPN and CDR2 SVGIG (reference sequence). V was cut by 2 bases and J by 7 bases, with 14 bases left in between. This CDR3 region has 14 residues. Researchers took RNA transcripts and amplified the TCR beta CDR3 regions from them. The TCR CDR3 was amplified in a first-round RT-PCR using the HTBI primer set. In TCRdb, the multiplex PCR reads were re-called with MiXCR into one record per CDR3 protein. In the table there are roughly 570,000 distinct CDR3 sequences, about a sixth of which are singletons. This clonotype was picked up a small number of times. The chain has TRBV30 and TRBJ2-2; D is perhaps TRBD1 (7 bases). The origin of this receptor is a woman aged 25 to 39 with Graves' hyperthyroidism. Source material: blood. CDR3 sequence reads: CAWSLRRDSGELFF. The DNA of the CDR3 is TGTGCCTGGAGTTTAAGGCGGGACAGCGGGGAGCTGTTTTTT.